This T cell receptor beta chain was retrieved from a study of blood T cells in healthy people across ages. Notes on the study in general: In long-lived donors, naive CD4+ cell counts and diversity exceeded those of aged donors.

CDR1 and CDR2 (germline): DFQATT, SNEGSKA (reference sequence). Trimming stripped 5 bases from V and 0 bases from J, with 5 bases between. CDR3 length: 11 amino acids. This clonotype was seen ten or more times. The antigen is unknown. For the second PCR, which ran for about 7 to 11 cycles, a sample-barcoded 5' primer and a J-beta primer mix were used. TCRdb re-analysed the 5' RACE reads in MiXCR, keeping a single row per CDR3 protein. The sample lists about 640,000 distinct CDR3 sequences, about 28% occurring once. They isolated at least 7 million PBMCs from each sample. Sequencing was done on a sample of blood. V is TRBV20-1 and J is TRBJ2-7, with D hard to call. The sequence was collected from a woman aged 80 or over in good health. CDR3 nucleotides: TGCAGTGCTTCCCTCTCCTACGAGCAGTACTTC. This sequence encodes CSASLSYEQYF.